The 28 T cell receptor beta chains given below trace back to one sample, sequenced in a study of T cells in localized non-small cell lung cancer. Generated by immunoSEQ multiplex PCR, the TCRdb table keeps only in-frame clones and is missing some. The table records over 45,000 clones, 80% to 90% of them present only once. The specimen comprised peripheral blood, sampled before any cancer treatment. The receptors originated from a man between 40 and 69 years old with stage I squamous cell lung carcinoma.

The genes are TRBV29-1 and TRBJ1-1; no clear D. The length of the CDR3 is 14 residues. Germline values: CDR1 SQVTM, CDR2 ANQGSEA. V lost 2 bases and J lost 3, with 13 bases in between. The CDR3 loop reads CSVENWQRDTEAFF. CDR3 nucleotide sequence: TGCAGCGTTGAAAATTGGCAAAGAGACACTGAAGCTTTCTTT.

The chain uses TRBV28 and TRBJ2-1, with 9 nucleotides matching TRBD1. The trim removed 6 bases at V and 2 bases at J, leaving 5 bases unmatched. Germline CDR1 and CDR2: MDHEN and SYDVKM. The CDR3 length is 15 residues. CDR3 sequence reads: CASRRDRVTYNEQFF. CDR3 nucleotides: TGTGCCAGCAGGCGGGACAGGGTAACCTACAATGAGCAGTTCTTC.

CDR3 coding DNA: TGTGCCAGCAGCGGAGCGGGGAGCGGGACCGGGGAGCTGTTTTTT. This encodes CASSGAGSGTGELFF. This chain uses TRBV7-8 with TRBJ2-2; 7 nucleotides align to TRBD2. J gave up 5 bases and V 5 bases, and 8 bases lay outside the gene matches. Germline V gives CDR1 SGHVS, CDR2 FQNEAQ. This CDR3 has 15 residues.

The chain uses TRBV18 and TRBJ2-7, with D perhaps being TRBD1 or TRBD2 (6 bases each). The germline V and J ends were trimmed by 1 base and 1 base, with 11 bases remaining between them. This CDR3 spans 15 amino acids. CDR1 is KGHSH and CDR2 is LQKENI in the germline V gene. The CDR3 sequence is CASSPRGDTSYEQYF. CDR3 DNA sequence: TGTGCCAGCTCACCACGGGGGGACACGTCCTACGAGCAGTACTTC.

This sequence joins TRBV5-6 and TRBJ1-1; D is uncertain. The germline CDR1 and CDR2 sequences are SGHDT and YYEEEE. The CDR3 loop spans 14 amino acids. The germline V and J ends were trimmed by 4 bases and 5 bases, with 15 bases remaining between them. For the CDR3, the DNA is TGTGCCAGCAGCCCTAGTGAGTCGTCGACTGAAGCTTTCTTT. Amino acid sequence: CASSPSESSTEAFF.

The chain recombines TRBV15 with TRBJ2-1; no clear D gene. CDR1 LNHNV and CDR2 YYDKDF come from the germline V gene (reference sequence). The V gene lost 6 bases and the J gene lost 6 bases, with 9 bases spanning the gap. CDR3 size: 12 residues. The CDR3 DNA sequence: TGTGCCACCAGGAAAGAGAGCAATGAGCAGTTCTTC. It is translated as CATRKESNEQFF.

V is TRBV7-9 and J is TRBJ2-1; 12 bases map to TRBD2. The CDR3 length is 15 residues. Unmatched junction bases numbered 2, after V lost 1 base and J lost 7 bases. The V gene's germline CDR1 is SEHNR and CDR2 FQNEAQ (reference sequence). The DNA of the CDR3 is TGTGCCAGCAGCTTAGGGACTAGCGGGACAAATGAGCAGTTCTTC. Protein: CASSLGTSGTNEQFF. Full variable domain (missing parts from reference TRBV7-9 and TRBJ2-1): DTGVSQNPRHKITKRGQNVTFRCDPISEHNRLYWYRQTLGQGPEFLTYFQNEAQLEKSRLLSDRFSAERPKGSFSTLEIQRTEQGDSAMYLCASSLGTSGTNEQFFGPGTRLTVL.

The V call is TRBV9, the J call TRBJ2-5, with 8 bases lining up with TRBD2. The CDR3 totals 17 residues. CDR1 is SGDLS and CDR2 is YYNGEE in the germline V gene. The V and J ends lost 4 bases and 5 bases, in that order; junction bases with no gene match: 16. CDR3 sequence reads: CASSPRGGPGLEETQYF. For the CDR3, the DNA is TGTGCCAGCAGCCCCCGGGGGGGCCCGGGACTGGAGGAGACCCAGTACTTC.

The chain carries TRBV7-2 and TRBJ2-7, with D tentatively TRBD2 (5 bases). V was pared by 4 bases and J by 3 bases, with 19 bases between. The CDR3 length is 16 residues. CDR1 SGHTA and CDR2 FQGNSA come from the germline V gene. Here the CDR3 reads CASSSKIGLQYYEQYF. CDR3 coding DNA: TGTGCCAGCAGCTCTAAAATAGGACTTCAATACTACGAGCAGTACTTC.

The chain carries TRBV10-1 and TRBJ2-7, with a possible D match to TRBD2 (6 bases). This CDR3 contains 15 residues. Trimming pared 8 bases from V and 3 bases from J, leaving 20 bases between. Germline V gene lookup returns CDR1 WNHNN and CDR2 SYGVQD (reference sequence). CDR3 sequence reads: CASGNLAVEVYEQYF. The CDR3 nucleotides read TGCGCCAGCGGAAATTTAGCGGTAGAAGTCTACGAGCAGTACTTC.

V usage is TRBV9 and J usage is TRBJ2-1; TRBD2 agrees at 12 bases. Germline values: CDR1 SGDLS, CDR2 YYNGEE. Unmatched junction bases numbered 5, after V lost 5 bases and J lost 2 bases. The CDR3 totals 16 residues. The CDR3 nucleotides are TGTGCCAGCAGTCTAGGACTAGCGGGACCCTACAATGAGCAGTTCTTC. This sequence encodes CASSLGLAGPYNEQFF.

This rearrangement joins TRBV7-2 to TRBJ1-1; weak D call: TRBD1 (5 bases). Per germline, CDR1 SGHTA and CDR2 FQGNSA. The CDR3 sequence is 13 residues long. V was pared by 5 bases and J by 7 bases, with 14 bases between. The CDR3 sequence: CASSPRRDREAFF. The CDR3 DNA is TGTGCCAGCAGCCCTAGAAGGGACCGTGAAGCTTTCTTT.

The chain employs TRBV11-3 and TRBJ1-1, with TRBD1 matching 8 bases. Germline V gene sequence: CDR1 SGHNT, CDR2 YENEEA. The CDR3 loop spans 16 amino acids. The trim removed 0 bases at V and 1 base at J, leaving 4 bases unmatched. The CDR3 DNA reads as TGTGCCAGCAGCTTAGAAGCAGGGGGCGCGAACACTGAAGCTTTCTTT. This encodes CASSLEAGGANTEAFF.

V usage is TRBV4-1 and J usage is TRBJ1-1; a possible D gene is TRBD1 (6 bases). Trimming removed 4 bases at V and 2 bases at J, with 26 bases between. The CDR3 covers 19 residues. From germline, CDR1 is MGHRA and CDR2 YSYEKL. The CDR3 is CASSRLPRGGQGPNTEAFF. The CDR3 coding sequence is TGCGCCAGCAGCCGGTTACCCCGCGGGGGGCAGGGGCCCAACACTGAAGCTTTCTTT.

The CDR3: CASSLSLAGGWREQYF. DNA of the CDR3: TGTGCCAGCAGCTTGTCCCTAGCGGGAGGCTGGAGAGAGCAGTACTTC. This chain connects TRBV7-3 to TRBJ2-7; 11 bases fit TRBD2. Germline CDR1 is SGHTA and CDR2 is FQGTGA. The CDR3 is 16 residues long. Trimming at V came to 3 bases and at J to 7 bases, leaving 11 bases not matched to a gene. Combining the CDR3 with reference TRBV7-3 and TRBJ2-7 gives the whole variable domain GAGVSQTPSNKVTEKGKYVELRCDPISGHTALYWYRQSLGQGPEFLIYFQGTGAADDSGLPNDRFFAVRPEGSVSTLKIQRTERGDSAVYLCASSLSLAGGWREQYFGPGTRLTVT.

Note on this clone: This same CDR3 is encoded by further DNA sequences in the sample. V gene TRBV5-8 combines with J gene TRBJ1-1; no clear D gene. CDR1 is SGHTS, CDR2 YDEGEE, per germline. The CDR3 runs 12 residues. V was trimmed by 0 bases and J by 4 bases, leaving 4 bases between them. In DNA form, the CDR3 reads TGTGCCAGCAGCTTGGTTGCCACTGAAGCTTTCTTT. Translation gives CASSLVATEAFF.

This chain uses TRBV10-3 with TRBJ2-7, with a tentative D call TRBD1 (6 bases). Germline V gene data show CDR1 as ENHRY and CDR2 as SYGVKD. V lost 10 bases to trimming and J lost 5 bases, with 15 bases between them. CDR3 length: 12 amino acids. Here the CDR3 reads CASTSWGHEQYF. CDR3 coding DNA: TGTGCCAGTACAAGTTGGGGGCACGAGCAGTACTTC.

The rearrangement uses TRBV28 and TRBJ2-7; perhaps D is TRBD1 or TRBD2 (6 bases each). The germline V and J ends were trimmed by 1 base and 5 bases, with 24 bases remaining between them. The CDR3 length is 18 residues. Germline values: CDR1 MDHEN, CDR2 SYDVKM. The CDR3 is CASSLSTILWGAIHEQYF. In nucleotides, the CDR3 is TGTGCCAGCAGTTTATCCACCATACTATGGGGGGCGATCCACGAGCAGTACTTC.

The V and J genes are TRBV28 and TRBJ1-2; 7 bases agree with TRBD1. Germline loops: CDR1 MDHEN, CDR2 SYDVKM. After removal of 6 bases from V and 4 bases from J, the junction contained 14 bases not matched to a gene. CDR3 size: 16 residues. Here the CDR3 DNA reads TGTGCCAGCAGACCCTCAGGGGGGGACCTGCGCTATGGCTACACCTTC. This encodes CASRPSGGDLRYGYTF.

The chain links TRBV19 to TRBJ1-4; 7 nucleotides align to TRBD1. Looked up from germline, CDR1 is LNHDA and CDR2 is SQIVND (reference sequence). V shed 6 bases, J shed 6 bases, and the junction held 7 bases outside the gene matches. This CDR3 contains 14 residues. The CDR3 DNA is TGTGCCAGTAGGCATCAGGGGGTCGATGAAAAACTGTTTTTT. Its translation is CASRHQGVDEKLFF.

V and J are TRBV19 and TRBJ1-5; D is undetermined. V lost 1 base and J lost 1, with 8 bases in between. The CDR3 runs to 15 residues. Germline V gene sequence: CDR1 LNHDA, CDR2 SQIVND (reference sequence). This CDR3 is CASSIGAGSNQPQHF. CDR3 coding DNA: TGTGCCAGTAGTATAGGAGCGGGCAGCAATCAGCCCCAGCATTTT.

This chain connects TRBV2 to TRBJ1-5, with no clear D. Between the trimmed V and J ends, which lost 7 bases and 3 bases, there was a span of 13 bases. The germline V gene has CDR1 SNHLY and CDR2 FYNNEI. The length of the CDR3 is 14 residues. The CDR3 nucleotides read TGTGCCAGCACGAAAGAAGGGAACAATCAGCCCCAGCATTTT. Translating it yields CASTKEGNNQPQHF.

This clone has a single count. The chain is built from TRBV28 and TRBJ2-5; tentative D call: TRBD2 (6 bases). The V end was cut by 6 bases, the J end by 2 bases, with 19 bases between. The V gene's germline CDR1 is MDHEN and CDR2 SYDVKM. This CDR3 comprises 16 residues. The chain's CDR3 is CASSFHYRDSQETQYF. Written as DNA, the CDR3 is TGTGCCAGCAGCTTTCACTACCGGGACTCTCAAGAGACCCAGTACTTC.

This clone was recorded once. The rearrangement uses TRBV19 and TRBJ2-2; D possibly corresponds to TRBD2 (6 bases). This CDR3 has 16 residues. V shed 3 bases and J shed 7 bases, with 18 bases lying between them. Germline-derived CDR1 and CDR2 are LNHDA and SQIVND (reference sequence). CDR3 nucleotides: TGTGCCAGTAGTATCTACCTTAGCGGTGGGGGCGGGGAGCTGTTTTTT. As protein: CASSIYLSGGGGELFF.

The chain is built from TRBV4-1 and TRBJ1-2, with D tentatively TRBD1 (6 bases). With 4 bases removed from V and 4 bases from J, the gap between germline ends came to 19 bases. This CDR3 is 16 amino acids long. Germline V gene sequence: CDR1 MGHRA, CDR2 YSYEKL. The CDR3 protein is CASSRDTGRGLYGYTF. CDR3 coding DNA: TGCGCCAGCAGCCGAGACACAGGGAGGGGCCTCTATGGCTACACCTTC.

This clone came up a few times. The CDR3 loop reads CASRTGDAAKNIQYF. The CDR3 DNA sequence: TGTGCCAGCAGAACAGGGGATGCGGCCAAAAACATTCAGTACTTC. The chain links TRBV7-9 to TRBJ2-4; 7 nucleotides match TRBD1. CDR3 length: 15 amino acids. Per germline, CDR1 SEHNR and CDR2 FQNEAQ (reference sequence). V trimming: 6 bases; J trimming: 1 base; junction bases outside the gene matches: 6.

The CDR3 loop is CASSLGVGQGIEKLFF. The CDR3 DNA is TGCGCCAGCAGCTTGGGAGTGGGCCAGGGGATTGAAAAACTGTTTTTT. The chain combines TRBV5-1 with TRBJ1-4, with D tentatively TRBD1 (6 bases). Germline values: CDR1 SGHRS, CDR2 YFSETQ. V was trimmed by 0 bases and J by 7 bases, leaving 16 bases between them. The CDR3 covers 16 residues.

The rearrangement joins TRBV29-1 to TRBJ2-1; 7 bases match TRBD1. This CDR3 region has 12 residues. CDR1 and CDR2 (germline): SQVTM, ANQGSEA. The V gene end was trimmed by 4 bases and the J gene end by 3 bases; junction bases not matched to a gene: 0. CDR3 sequence reads: CSVAGGYNEQFF. The CDR3 DNA reads TGCAGCGTTGCAGGGGGCTACAATGAGCAGTTCTTC.